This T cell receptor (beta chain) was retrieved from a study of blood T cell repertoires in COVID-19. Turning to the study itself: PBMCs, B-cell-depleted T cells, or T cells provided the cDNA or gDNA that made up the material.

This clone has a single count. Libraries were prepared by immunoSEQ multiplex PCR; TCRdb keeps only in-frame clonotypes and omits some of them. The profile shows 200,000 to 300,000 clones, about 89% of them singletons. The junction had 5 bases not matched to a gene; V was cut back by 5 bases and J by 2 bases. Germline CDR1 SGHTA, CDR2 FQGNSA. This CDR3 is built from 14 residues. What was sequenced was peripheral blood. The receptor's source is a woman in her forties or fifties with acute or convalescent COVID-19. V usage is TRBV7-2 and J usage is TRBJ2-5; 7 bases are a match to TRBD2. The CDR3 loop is CASSPRLAQETQYF. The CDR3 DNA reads TGTGCCAGCAGCCCCAGACTAGCTCAAGAGACCCAGTACTTC.